The next 20 T cell receptor beta chains were all read from a single sample in a study of T cells in Graves' hyperthyroidism and ophthalmopathy. RNA transcripts were the template for amplifying TCR beta CDR3 regions. The study used the HTBI primer set for a first-round RT-PCR of the TCR CDR3. Each CDR3 protein is one row after TCRdb ran MiXCR on the multiplex PCR reads. The profile shows 480,000 or so distinct CDR3 sequences, 40% to 50% of them singletons. The sample consisted of peripheral blood or thyroid tissue (not recorded which). All receptors derive from an adult woman with Graves' disease, either hyperthyroidism or ophthalmopathy (not recorded which).

V gene TRBV29-1 combines with J gene TRBJ2-7, with D possibly being TRBD1 (5 bases). Germline-derived CDR1 and CDR2 are SQVTM and ANQGSEA. V lost 8 bases to trimming and J lost 7 bases, with 21 bases between them. CDR3 length: 13 amino acids. This CDR3 reads CSLGPGKQGEQYF. DNA of the CDR3: TGCAGCTTAGGCCCAGGGAAGCAAGGGGAGCAGTACTTC.

This clonotype has just one count. One junction end disagrees with the germline gene, perhaps due to a read error. The genes are TRBV10-3 and TRBJ2-1; D gene unclear. The CDR3 has 11 amino acids. Germline values: CDR1 ENHRY, CDR2 SYGVKD. The CDR3 region is CAISESNQQFF. CDR3 sequence (DNA): TGTGCCATCAGTGAGTCCAATCAGCAGTTCTTC.

Turning to this clonotype: At one of its ends the junction is not consistent with the germline gene, which may arise from a read error. J is TRBJ1-1 and V is TRBV15, with D uncertain. In germline, CDR1 is LNHNV, CDR2 YYDKDF (reference sequence). The length of the CDR3 is 13 residues. This CDR3 is CATGRDADRRAFF. The CDR3 bases are TGTGCCACCGGCAGAGATGCAGACCGGCGGGCTTTCTTT.

The chain has TRBV7-9 and TRBJ1-1; D unresolved. The CDR3 runs 15 residues. Germline CDR1 reads SEHNR; CDR2 reads FQNEAQ (reference sequence). Deletions cut 10 bases from V and 1 base from J, with 19 bases between. CDR3 DNA sequence: TGTGCCACACTGTCGGTAGAGGGAACGAACACTGAAGCTTTCTTT. Its protein is CATLSVEGTNTEAFF.

The chain carries TRBV7-9 and TRBJ1-5, with a weak D call TRBD1 (6 bases). Germline V lookup: CDR1 SEHNR, CDR2 FQNEAQ (reference sequence). The CDR3 has 16 residues. V gave up 4 bases and J gave up 6 bases, with 19 bases separating them. In nucleotides, the CDR3 is TGTGCCAGCAGCTCTACCCAGCGGGGAGGGGGTCAGCCCCAGCATTTT. It yields the protein CASSSTQRGGGQPQHF.

The chain carries TRBV7-2 and TRBJ1-3, with TRBD1 matching 7 bases. The J segment lost 3 bases and the V segment lost 2 bases, leaving 4 bases of the junction unmatched. The V gene's germline CDR1 is SGHTA and CDR2 FQGNSA. The CDR3 totals 15 residues. The CDR3, as DNA: TGTGCCAGCAGCTTACTAGGGACAGTTGGAAACACCATATATTTT. Protein product: CASSLLGTVGNTIYF.

This clonotype was found many times. DNA for the CDR3: TGCAGTGTCTCACAGGGGAGTGCTGGAAACACCATATATTTT. It translates to CSVSQGSAGNTIYF. V is TRBV20-1 and J is TRBJ1-3, with 7 bases that match TRBD1. The germline V gene has CDR1 DFQATT and CDR2 SNEGSKA (reference sequence). The CDR3 runs to 14 residues. The junction had 8 bases not matched to a gene; V was cut back by 7 bases and J by 2 bases.

This sequence joins TRBV5-5 and TRBJ1-1; no reliable D call. The CDR3 runs to 14 residues. Germline V gene sequence: CDR1 SGHKS, CDR2 YYEKEE (reference sequence). V dropped 5 bases and J dropped 7 bases, with 18 bases sitting between them. The CDR3 region has the DNA TGTGCCAGCAGGGCGGCCCTCCTGGGGAGTGAAGCTTTCTTT. Translated: CASRAALLGSEAFF.

This clonotype was observed at least ten times. This chain joins TRBV7-9 and TRBJ1-2; D is unresolved. CDR3 length: 11 residues. Trimming stripped 5 bases from V and 8 bases from J, with 9 bases between. Germline V CDR1 and CDR2: SEHNR, FQNEAQ (reference sequence). In DNA form, the CDR3 reads TGTGCCAGCAGCCCCGGGAGCGGCTACACCTTC. Translated, it gives CASSPGSGYTF.

The J gene is TRBJ2-7, the V gene TRBV2; the D gene is possibly TRBD2 (5 bases). This CDR3 comprises 12 residues. Trimming removed 6 bases at V and 2 bases at J, with 8 bases between. Per germline, CDR1 SNHLY and CDR2 FYNNEI. CDR3 in amino acids: CASRPEAYEQYF. The CDR3 DNA reads TGTGCCAGCAGACCGGAGGCCTACGAGCAGTACTTC.

V and J are TRBV20-1 and TRBJ1-6, with 7 nucleotides matching TRBD1. Trimming removed 6 bases from V and 7 bases from J; junction bases left unmatched: 6. The CDR3 is 13 amino acids. Germline V lookup: CDR1 DFQATT, CDR2 SNEGSKA (reference sequence). DNA of the CDR3: TGCAGTGCCCGAGGACAGGACAATTCACCCCTCCACTTT. It specifies CSARGQDNSPLHF.

The chain carries TRBV3-1 and TRBJ2-5; tentative D call: TRBD1 (6 bases). The CDR3 is made up of 15 amino acids. Trimming stripped 4 bases from V and 2 bases from J, with 14 bases between. The germline V gene has CDR1 LGHDT and CDR2 YNNKEL (reference sequence). The CDR3 nucleotides are TGTGCCAGCAGCCCTACCCCGGGACAACAAGAGACCCAGTACTTC. This translates into CASSPTPGQQETQYF.

The chain joins TRBV29-1 to TRBJ2-5; a weak D match, TRBD2 (6 bases). The germline gives CDR1 SQVTM, CDR2 ANQGSEA. This CDR3 region has 13 residues. Trimming stripped 3 bases from V and 4 bases from J, with 12 bases between. CDR3 region: CSVEGQGGETQYF. DNA of the CDR3: TGCAGCGTTGAGGGGCAGGGAGGAGAGACCCAGTACTTC. The full variable domain, rest sourced from reference TRBV29-1 and TRBJ2-5, is SAVISQKPSRDICQRGTSLTIQCQVDSQVTMMFWYRQQPGQSLTLIATANQGSEATYESGFVIDKFPISRPNLTFSTLTVSNMSPEDSSIYLCSVEGQGGETQYFGPGTRLLVL.

This clonotype has ten or more counts. This sequence joins TRBV12-3 or TRBV12-4 and TRBJ2-7; the match to TRBD1 covers 9 bases. J lost 3 bases, V lost 2 bases, and 14 bases had no gene match. The CDR3 is 18 residues long. The CDR3 reads CASSLYQLGTGRIYEQYF. CDR3 in DNA: TGTGCCAGCAGTTTATATCAACTCGGGACAGGGCGCATCTACGAGCAGTACTTC.

This chain connects TRBV5-1 to TRBJ2-6, with D uncertain. Germline lookup yields CDR1 SGHRS and CDR2 YFSETQ. The CDR3 length is 18 residues. Trimming took off 0 bases at V and 0 bases at J, with 13 bases between the two ends. For the CDR3, the DNA is TGCGCCAGCAGCTTGGGGCAAGGCCTTTTCTCTGGGGCCAACGTCCTGACTTTC. This translates into CASSLGQGLFSGANVLTF. Full variable domain (rest looked up from reference TRBV5-1 and TRBJ2-6): KAGVTQTPRYLIKTRGQQVTLSCSPISGHRSVSWYQQTPGQGLQFLFEYFSETQRNKGNFPGRFSGRQFSNSRSEMNVSTLELGDSALYLCASSLGQGLFSGANVLTFGAGSRLTVL.

There are many counts of this clonotype. The chain combines TRBV29-1 with TRBJ2-5, with TRBD2 as a possible D gene (5 bases). Per germline, CDR1 SQVTM and CDR2 ANQGSEA. V shed 7 bases and J shed 5 bases, with 8 bases lying between them. The CDR3 has 10 amino acids. CDR3 nucleotide sequence: TGCAGCGCTGGGGAGGAGACCCAGTACTTC. Residues: CSAGEETQYF.

The rearrangement uses TRBV7-3 and TRBJ2-7, with 12 nucleotides matching TRBD1. From germline, CDR1 is SGHTA and CDR2 FQGTGA. V dropped 5 bases and J dropped 5; count of bases not matched to a gene: 7. The CDR3 is 15 amino acids. CDR3 coding DNA: TGTGCCAGCAGCCCTGGGACAGGGGGCTACGACGAGCAGTACTTC. It is translated as CASSPGTGGYDEQYF.

This chain connects TRBV12-3 or TRBV12-4 to TRBJ1-4, with TRBD1 as a possible D gene (5 bases). V was trimmed by 4 bases and J by 7 bases, leaving 19 bases between them. The CDR3 runs 16 residues. The CDR3 nucleotides read TGTGCCAGCAGTTACCCGTCAGGGCCCCTCGGTGAAAAACTGTTTTTT. Its protein product is CASSYPSGPLGEKLFF.

The chain combines TRBV20-1 with TRBJ2-5; TRBD1 matches at 8 bases. CDR1 and CDR2 from the germline V gene are DFQATT and SNEGSKA (reference sequence). The CDR3 loop spans 13 amino acids. Trimming took 3 bases from V and 4 from J; bases not matched to a gene: 4. The CDR3 sequence is CSASGDRGETQYF. DNA for the CDR3: TGCAGTGCTAGTGGAGACAGGGGAGAGACCCAGTACTTC.

The CDR3 nucleotides are TGCGCCAGCAGCTTACTACCGGGACAGGGGATTCAGCCCCAGCATTTT. Its protein product is CASSLLPGQGIQPQHF. The chain recombines TRBV5-1 with TRBJ1-5; 10 positions agree with TRBD1. V dropped 2 bases and J dropped 6; count of bases not matched to a gene: 8. Germline CDR1 and CDR2: SGHRS and YFSETQ. This CDR3 has 16 residues.